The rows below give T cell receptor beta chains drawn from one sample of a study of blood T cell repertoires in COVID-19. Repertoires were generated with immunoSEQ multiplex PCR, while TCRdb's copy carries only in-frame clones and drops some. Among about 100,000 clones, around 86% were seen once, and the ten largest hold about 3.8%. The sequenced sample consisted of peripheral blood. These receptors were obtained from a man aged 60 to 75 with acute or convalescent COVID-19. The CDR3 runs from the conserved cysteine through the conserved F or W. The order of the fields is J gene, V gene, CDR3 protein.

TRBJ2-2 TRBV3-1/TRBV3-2 CASSPNRDRVAGELFF
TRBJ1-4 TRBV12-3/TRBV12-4 CASRETGGLFF
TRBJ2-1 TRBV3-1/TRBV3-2 CASSQTLAPPDEQFF
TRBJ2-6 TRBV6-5 CASSYPTASGANVLTF
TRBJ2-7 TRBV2 CASSVDRGYEQYF
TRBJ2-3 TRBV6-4 CASSPLASSTDTQYF
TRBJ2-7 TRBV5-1 CASSSIAGVIHEQYF
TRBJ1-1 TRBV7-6 CASSLAEHTEAFF
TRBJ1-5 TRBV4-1 CASSQDGSFGQPQHF
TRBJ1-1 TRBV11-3 CASSPRQGQAFF
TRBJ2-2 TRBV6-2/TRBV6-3 CASSRGQVPGELFF
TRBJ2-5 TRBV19 CASDGGRRETQYF
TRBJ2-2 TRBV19 CASSIEGTSSTGELFF
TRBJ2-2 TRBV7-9 CASSIRQGGTGELFF
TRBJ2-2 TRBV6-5 CASSYSALASGGELFF
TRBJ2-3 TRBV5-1 CASSPGQGRADTQYF
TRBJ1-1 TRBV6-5 CASSYHPTGSTEAFF
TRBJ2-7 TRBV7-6 CASSLFNLEQYF
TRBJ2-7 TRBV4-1 CASSQAETGAYEQYF
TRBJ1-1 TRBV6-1 CASSETRGITEAFF
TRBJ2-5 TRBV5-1 CASRSGSGGGREETQYF
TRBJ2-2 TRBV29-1 CSTSGTGGEDTGELFF
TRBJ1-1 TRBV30 CAWSPGQPTEAFF
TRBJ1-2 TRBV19 CASSKQGNYGYTF
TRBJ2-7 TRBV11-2 CASSLPGLAGLYEQYF
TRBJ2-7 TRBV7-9 CASSLRGGNEQYF
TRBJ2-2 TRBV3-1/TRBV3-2 CASFPGQGKGYNGELFF
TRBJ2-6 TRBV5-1 CASVRTGGTPGANVLTF
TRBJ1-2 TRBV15 CATSRTGEDGYTF
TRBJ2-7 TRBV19 CASSFRGLSYEQYF
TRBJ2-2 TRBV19 CASNLVGDTGELFF
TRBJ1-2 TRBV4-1 CASSPEGHLTSQRGYTF
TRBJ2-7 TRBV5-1 CASSPEQGYEQYF
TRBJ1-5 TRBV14 CASSGGLNQPQHF
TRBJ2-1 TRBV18 CASSPNRDIYNEQFF
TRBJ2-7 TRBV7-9 CASRGLGLAEQYF
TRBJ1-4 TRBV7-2 CASSLAGTPNEKLFF
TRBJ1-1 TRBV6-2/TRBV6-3 CASSWGTGQGNTEAFF
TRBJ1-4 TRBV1 CTGRSREKLFF
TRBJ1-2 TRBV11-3 CASSLGRGSSPLYGYTF
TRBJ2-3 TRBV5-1 CASRPERGYTDTQYF